Below, one T cell receptor (beta chain) is given with its context. Its antigen remains unidentified. The V gene lost 4 bases and the J gene lost 6 bases, with 10 bases spanning the gap. The germline V gene encodes CDR1 MNHNS and CDR2 SASEGT. This CDR3 comprises 13 residues. At a deep level, the assay was run. The repertoire was sequenced with immunoSEQ multiplex PCR; TCRdb's copy has only in-frame clones and lacks some. The sample yields some 1.1 million clones, roughly 80% seen once. This entry comes from a study of shared clonotypes between healthy human individuals. Whole-study context: Each donor's CD8 memory used one plate, CD8 naive two, each CD4 subset three.

Study-level results: Memory subsets had estimated richness that was generally smaller than that of naive subsets.

The J gene is TRBJ2-1, the V gene TRBV6-1; no reliable D call. Sequenced input: memory CD4+ T cells from PBMCs. Noted subset: CD45RA-negative fraction. This clonotype was sampled from a man aged 18 to 30 in good health. Some clones in this sample may be carry-over from other donors' samples. The CDR3 reads CASSALRGNEQFF. CDR3 DNA sequence: TGTGCCAGCAGTGCCCTACGCGGCAATGAGCAGTTCTTC.